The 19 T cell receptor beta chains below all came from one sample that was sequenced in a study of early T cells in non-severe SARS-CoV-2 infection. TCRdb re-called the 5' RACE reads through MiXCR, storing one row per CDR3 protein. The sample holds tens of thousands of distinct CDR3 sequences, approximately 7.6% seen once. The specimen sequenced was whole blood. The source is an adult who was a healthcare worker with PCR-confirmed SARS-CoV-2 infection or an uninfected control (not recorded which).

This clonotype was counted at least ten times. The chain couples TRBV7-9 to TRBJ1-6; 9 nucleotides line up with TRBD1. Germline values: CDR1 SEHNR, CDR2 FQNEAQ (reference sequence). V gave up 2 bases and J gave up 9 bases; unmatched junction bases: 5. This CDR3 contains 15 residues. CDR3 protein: CASSLIGTGTSPLHF. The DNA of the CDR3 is TGTGCCAGCAGCTTAATAGGGACAGGGACTTCACCCCTCCACTTT.

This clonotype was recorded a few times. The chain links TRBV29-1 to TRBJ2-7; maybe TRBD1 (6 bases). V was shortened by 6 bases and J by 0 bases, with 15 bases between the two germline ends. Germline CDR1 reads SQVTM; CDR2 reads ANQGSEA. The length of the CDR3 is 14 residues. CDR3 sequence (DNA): TGCAGCGTCAAGCCACAGGGAAGCTCCTACGAGCAGTACTTC. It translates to CSVKPQGSSYEQYF.

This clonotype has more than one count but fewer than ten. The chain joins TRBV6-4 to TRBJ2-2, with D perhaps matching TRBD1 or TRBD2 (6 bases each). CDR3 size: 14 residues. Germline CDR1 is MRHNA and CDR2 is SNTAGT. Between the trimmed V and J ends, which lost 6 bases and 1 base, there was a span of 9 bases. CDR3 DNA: TGTGCCAGCAGCGCGGGACAGAACACCGGGGAGCTGTTTTTT. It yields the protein CASSAGQNTGELFF.

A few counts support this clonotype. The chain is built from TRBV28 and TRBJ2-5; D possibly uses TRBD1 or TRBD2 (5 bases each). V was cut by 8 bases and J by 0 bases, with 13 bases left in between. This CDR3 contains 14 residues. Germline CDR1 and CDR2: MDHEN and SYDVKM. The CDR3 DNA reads TGTGCCAGCCGCCTCGAGGGGTACCAAGAGACCCAGTACTTC. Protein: CASRLEGYQETQYF.

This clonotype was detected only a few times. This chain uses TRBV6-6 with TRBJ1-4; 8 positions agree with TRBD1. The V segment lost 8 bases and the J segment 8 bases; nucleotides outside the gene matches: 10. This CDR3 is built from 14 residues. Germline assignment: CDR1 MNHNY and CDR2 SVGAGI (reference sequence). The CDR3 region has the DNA TGTGCCAGCGGGGGACAGGTTGCGGGAGAAAAACTGTTTTTT. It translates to CASGGQVAGEKLFF.

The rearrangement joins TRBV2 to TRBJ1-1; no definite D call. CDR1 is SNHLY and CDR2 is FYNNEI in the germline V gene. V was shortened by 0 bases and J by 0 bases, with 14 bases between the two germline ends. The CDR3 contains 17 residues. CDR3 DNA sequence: TGTGCCAGCAGTGAAGCTGGGTGGGGAACCATGAACACTGAAGCTTTCTTT. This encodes CASSEAGWGTMNTEAFF.

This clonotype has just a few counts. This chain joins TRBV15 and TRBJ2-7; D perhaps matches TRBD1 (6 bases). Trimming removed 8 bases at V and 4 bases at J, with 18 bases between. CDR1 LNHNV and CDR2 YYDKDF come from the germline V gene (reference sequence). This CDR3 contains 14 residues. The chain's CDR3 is CATPETGRDYEQYF. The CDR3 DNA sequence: TGTGCCACCCCAGAGACAGGTCGCGATTACGAGCAGTACTTC.

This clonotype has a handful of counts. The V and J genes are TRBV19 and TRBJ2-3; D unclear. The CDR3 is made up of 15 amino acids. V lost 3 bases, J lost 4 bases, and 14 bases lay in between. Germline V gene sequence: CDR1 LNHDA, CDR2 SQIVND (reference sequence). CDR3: CASSILSYPSDTQYF. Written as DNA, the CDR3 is TGTGCCAGTAGTATTCTCTCCTACCCTTCAGATACGCAGTATTTT. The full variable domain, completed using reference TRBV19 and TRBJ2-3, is DGGITQSPKYLFRKEGQNVTLSCEQNLNHDAMYWYRQDPGQGLRLIYYSQIVNDFQKGDIAEGYSVSREKKESFPLTVTSAQKNPTAFYLCASSILSYPSDTQYFGPGTRLTVL.

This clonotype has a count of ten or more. CDR3 protein: CAISVQGVTYEQYF. The CDR3 DNA is TGTGCCATCAGTGTGCAGGGGGTTACCTACGAGCAGTACTTC. The chain uses TRBV10-3 and TRBJ2-7; 7 nucleotides agree with TRBD1. The CDR3 length is 14 residues. With V trimmed by 4 bases and J by 2 bases, 5 bases remained unmatched. Germline CDR1 reads ENHRY; CDR2 reads SYGVKD.

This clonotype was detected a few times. CDR3 sequence reads: CASRGDRDLNYGYTF. The CDR3 DNA reads as TGTGCCAGCAGAGGGGACAGGGATCTTAACTATGGCTACACCTTC. The chain employs TRBV6-1 and TRBJ1-2; 9 bases map to TRBD1. Germline CDR1 reads MNHNS; CDR2 reads SASEGT. J was trimmed by 1 base and V by 6 bases; bases with no gene match: 6. The CDR3 has 15 residues.

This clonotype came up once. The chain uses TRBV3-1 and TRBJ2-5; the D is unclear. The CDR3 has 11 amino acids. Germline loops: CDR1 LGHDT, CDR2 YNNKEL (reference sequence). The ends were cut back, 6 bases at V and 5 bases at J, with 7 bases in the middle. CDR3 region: CASRTGETQYF. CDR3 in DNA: TGTGCCAGCAGAACCGGGGAGACCCAGTACTTC.

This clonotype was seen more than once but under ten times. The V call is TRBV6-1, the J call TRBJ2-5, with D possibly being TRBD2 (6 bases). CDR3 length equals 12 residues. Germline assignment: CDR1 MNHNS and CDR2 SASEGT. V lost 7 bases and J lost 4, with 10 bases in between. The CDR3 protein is CASIGSGETQYF. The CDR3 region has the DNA TGTGCCAGCATCGGGAGCGGAGAGACCCAGTACTTC.

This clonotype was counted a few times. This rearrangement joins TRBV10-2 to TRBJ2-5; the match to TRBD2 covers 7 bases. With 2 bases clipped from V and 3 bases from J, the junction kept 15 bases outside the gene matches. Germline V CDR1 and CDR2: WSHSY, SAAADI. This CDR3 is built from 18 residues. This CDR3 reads CASSEIRSPGTKKETQYF. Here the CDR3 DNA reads TGCGCCAGCAGTGAGATAAGATCGCCGGGGACTAAGAAAGAGACCCAGTACTTC.

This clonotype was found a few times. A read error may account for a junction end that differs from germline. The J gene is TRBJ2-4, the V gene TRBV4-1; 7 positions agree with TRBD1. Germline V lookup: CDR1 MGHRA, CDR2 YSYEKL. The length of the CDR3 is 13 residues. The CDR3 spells CASSQAGGGIQYF. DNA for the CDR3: TGCGCCAGCAGTCAAGCAGGGGGTGGCATTCAGTACTTC.

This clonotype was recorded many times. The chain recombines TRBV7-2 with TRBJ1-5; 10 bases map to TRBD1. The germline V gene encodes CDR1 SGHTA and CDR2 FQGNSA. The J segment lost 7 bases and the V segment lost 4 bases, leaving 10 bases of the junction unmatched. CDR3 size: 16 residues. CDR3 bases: TGTGCCAGCAGCTCAAAGGGGACAGGGGCAAGGCAGCCCCAGCATTTT. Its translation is CASSSKGTGARQPQHF.

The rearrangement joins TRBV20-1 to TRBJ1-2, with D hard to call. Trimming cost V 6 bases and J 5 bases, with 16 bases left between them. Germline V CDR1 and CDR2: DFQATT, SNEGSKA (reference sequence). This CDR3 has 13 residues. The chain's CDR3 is CSASPSPGYGYTF. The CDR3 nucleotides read TGCAGTGCCAGCCCATCCCCGGGGTATGGCTACACCTTC.

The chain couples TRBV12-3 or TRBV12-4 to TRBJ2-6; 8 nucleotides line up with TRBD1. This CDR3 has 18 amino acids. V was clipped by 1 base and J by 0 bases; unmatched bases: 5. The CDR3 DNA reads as TGTGCCAGCAGTTTAGGACAGGGGTCTATCTCTGGGGCCAACGTCCTGACTTTC. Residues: CASSLGQGSISGANVLTF.

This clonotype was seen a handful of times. The CDR3 DNA reads TGCAGCGTCCAAATCACAGGGAATGACAATCAGCCCCAGCATTTT. This encodes CSVQITGNDNQPQHF. The V call is TRBV29-1, the J call TRBJ1-5; D possibly corresponds to TRBD1 (6 bases). The germline gives CDR1 SQVTM, CDR2 ANQGSEA. This CDR3 has 15 amino acids. Trimming removed 6 bases at V and 3 bases at J, with 18 bases between.

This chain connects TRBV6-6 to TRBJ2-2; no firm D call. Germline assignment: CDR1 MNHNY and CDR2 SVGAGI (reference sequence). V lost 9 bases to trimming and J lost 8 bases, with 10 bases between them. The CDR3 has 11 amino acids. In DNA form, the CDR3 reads TGTGCCAGTTTAGAGGCTGGGGAGCTGTTTTTT. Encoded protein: CASLEAGELFF.